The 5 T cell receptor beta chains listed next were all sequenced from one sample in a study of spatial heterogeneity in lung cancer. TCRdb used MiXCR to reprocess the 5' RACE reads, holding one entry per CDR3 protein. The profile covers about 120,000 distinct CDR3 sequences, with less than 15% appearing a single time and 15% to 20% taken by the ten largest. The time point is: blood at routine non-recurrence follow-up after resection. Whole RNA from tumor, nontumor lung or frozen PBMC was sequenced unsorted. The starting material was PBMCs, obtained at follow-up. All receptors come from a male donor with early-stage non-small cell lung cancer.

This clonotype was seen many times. The CDR3 sequence: CASSLARTAARETQYF. The CDR3 nucleotides read TGTGCCAGCAGCTTAGCGCGCACAGCTGCCAGGGAGACCCAGTACTTC. The rearrangement links TRBV7-8 to TRBJ2-5; D unclear. Deletions cut 0 bases from V and 5 bases from J, with 16 bases between. Germline assignment: CDR1 SGHVS and CDR2 FQNEAQ. This CDR3 spans 16 amino acids.

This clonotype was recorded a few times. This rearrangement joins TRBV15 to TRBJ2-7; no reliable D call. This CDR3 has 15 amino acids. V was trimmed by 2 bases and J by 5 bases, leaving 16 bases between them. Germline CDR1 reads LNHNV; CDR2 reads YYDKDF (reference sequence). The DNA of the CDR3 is TGTGCCACCAGCAGACTTGATTGGAAAGGAGACGAGCAGTACTTC. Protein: CATSRLDWKGDEQYF.

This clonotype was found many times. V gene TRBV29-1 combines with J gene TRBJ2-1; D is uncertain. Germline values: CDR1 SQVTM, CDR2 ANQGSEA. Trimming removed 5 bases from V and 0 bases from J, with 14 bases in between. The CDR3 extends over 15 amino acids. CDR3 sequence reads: CSVNSLDHSYNEQFF. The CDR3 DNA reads TGCAGCGTTAATAGCCTGGACCACTCCTACAATGAGCAGTTCTTC.

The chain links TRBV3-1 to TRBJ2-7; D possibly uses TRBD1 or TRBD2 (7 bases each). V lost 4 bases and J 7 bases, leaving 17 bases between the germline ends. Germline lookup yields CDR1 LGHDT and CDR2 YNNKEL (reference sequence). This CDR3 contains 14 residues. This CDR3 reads CASSLRGGPREQYF. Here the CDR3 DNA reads TGTGCCAGCAGCCTCAGGGGGGGGCCGCGGGAGCAGTACTTC.

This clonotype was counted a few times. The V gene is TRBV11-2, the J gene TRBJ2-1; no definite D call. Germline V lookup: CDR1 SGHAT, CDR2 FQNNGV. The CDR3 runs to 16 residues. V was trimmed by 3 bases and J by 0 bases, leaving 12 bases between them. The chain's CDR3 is CASSFLTHSSYNEQFF. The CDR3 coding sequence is TGTGCCAGCAGCTTCTTGACTCACAGCTCCTACAATGAGCAGTTCTTC.